This TCR beta chain was documented in a study of T cell changes during pregnancy in multiple sclerosis. Sequencing used immunoSEQ multiplex PCR; TCRdb keeps in-frame clones, though not all of them. Of fewer than 70,000 clones in the sample, approximately 90% are singletons; the top ten hold about 1.5%. The sequencing here drew on peripheral blood, taken in the third trimester of pregnancy. The sequence was obtained from a female donor with multiple sclerosis, enrolled in a pregnancy study.

The CDR3 reads CASSLEGGYSSGYTF. The DNA of the CDR3 is TGCGCCAGCAGCTTGGAGGGGGGGTATTCGAGTGGCTACACCTTC. The J gene is TRBJ1-2, the V gene TRBV5-1; tentative D call: TRBD1 (6 bases). CDR1 SGHRS and CDR2 YFSETQ come from the germline V gene. The CDR3 length is 15 residues. V was pared by 0 bases and J by 7 bases, with 16 bases between.